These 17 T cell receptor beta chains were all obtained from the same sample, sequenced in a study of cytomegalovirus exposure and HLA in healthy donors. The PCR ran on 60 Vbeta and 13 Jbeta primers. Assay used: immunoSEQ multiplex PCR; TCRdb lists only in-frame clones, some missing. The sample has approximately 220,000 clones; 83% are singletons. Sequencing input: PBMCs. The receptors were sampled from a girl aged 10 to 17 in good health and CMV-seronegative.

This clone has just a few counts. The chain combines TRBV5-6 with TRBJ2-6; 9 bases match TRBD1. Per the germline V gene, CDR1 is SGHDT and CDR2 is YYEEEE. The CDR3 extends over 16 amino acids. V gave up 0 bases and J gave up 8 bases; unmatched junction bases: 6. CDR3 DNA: TGTGCCAGCAGCTTGGATGGGACAGGGCGGACCAACGTCCTGACTTTC. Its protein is CASSLDGTGRTNVLTF.

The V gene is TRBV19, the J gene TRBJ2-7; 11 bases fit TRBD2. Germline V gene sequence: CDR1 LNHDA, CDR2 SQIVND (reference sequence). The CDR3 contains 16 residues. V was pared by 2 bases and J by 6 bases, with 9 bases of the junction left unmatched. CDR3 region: CASSILTSGGTGEQYF. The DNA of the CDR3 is TGTGCCAGTAGTATACTCACTAGCGGGGGTACTGGCGAGCAGTACTTC.

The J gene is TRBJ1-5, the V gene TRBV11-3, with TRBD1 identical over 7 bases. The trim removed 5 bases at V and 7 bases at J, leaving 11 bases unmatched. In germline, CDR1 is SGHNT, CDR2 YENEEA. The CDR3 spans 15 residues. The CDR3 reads CASSPLNRGLQPQHF. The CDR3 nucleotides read TGTGCCAGCAGCCCCCTGAACAGGGGATTGCAGCCCCAGCATTTT.

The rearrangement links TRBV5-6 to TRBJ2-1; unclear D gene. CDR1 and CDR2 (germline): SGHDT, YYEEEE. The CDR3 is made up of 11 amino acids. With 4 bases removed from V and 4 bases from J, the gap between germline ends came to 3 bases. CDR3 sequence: CASSLYNEQFF. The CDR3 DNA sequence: TGTGCCAGCAGCCTATACAATGAGCAGTTCTTC. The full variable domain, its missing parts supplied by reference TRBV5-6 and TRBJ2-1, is DAGVTQSPTHLIKTRGQQVTLRCSPKSGHDTVSWYQQALGQGPQFIFQYYEEEERQRGNFPDRFSGHQFPNYSSELNVNALLLGDSALYLCASSLYNEQFFGPGTRLTVL.

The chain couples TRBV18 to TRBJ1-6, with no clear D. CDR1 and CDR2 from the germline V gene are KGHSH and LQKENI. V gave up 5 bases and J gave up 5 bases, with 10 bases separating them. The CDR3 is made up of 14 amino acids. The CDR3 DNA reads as TGTGCCAGCTCATCTTCGGGAAATAATTCACCCCTCCACTTT. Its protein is CASSSSGNNSPLHF.

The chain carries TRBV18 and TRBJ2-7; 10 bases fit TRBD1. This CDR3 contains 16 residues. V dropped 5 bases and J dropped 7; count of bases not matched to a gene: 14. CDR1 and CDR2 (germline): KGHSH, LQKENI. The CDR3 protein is CASSNLPGTGEGEQYF. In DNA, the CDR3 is TGTGCCAGCTCAAACCTCCCCGGGACAGGGGAGGGGGAGCAGTACTTC.

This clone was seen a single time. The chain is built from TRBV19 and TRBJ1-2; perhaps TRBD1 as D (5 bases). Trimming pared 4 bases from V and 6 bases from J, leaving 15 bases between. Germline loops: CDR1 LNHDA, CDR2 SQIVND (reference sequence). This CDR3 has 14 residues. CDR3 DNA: TGTGCCAGTAGTACCGGCGGGGCGCGGGATGGCTACACCTTC. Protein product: CASSTGGARDGYTF.

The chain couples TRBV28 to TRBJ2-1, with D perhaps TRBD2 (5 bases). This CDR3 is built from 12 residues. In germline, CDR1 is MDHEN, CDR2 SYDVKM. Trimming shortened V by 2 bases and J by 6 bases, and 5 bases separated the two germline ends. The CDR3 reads CASSLLANEQFF. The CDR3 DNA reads TGTGCCAGCAGTTTACTAGCCAATGAGCAGTTCTTC.

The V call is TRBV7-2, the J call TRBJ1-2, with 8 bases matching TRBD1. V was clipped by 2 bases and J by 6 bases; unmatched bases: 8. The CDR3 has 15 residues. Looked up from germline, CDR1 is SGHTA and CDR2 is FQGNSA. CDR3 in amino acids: CASSLTTGEYHGYTF. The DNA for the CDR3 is TGTGCCAGCAGCTTAACGACAGGGGAGTACCATGGCTACACCTTC.

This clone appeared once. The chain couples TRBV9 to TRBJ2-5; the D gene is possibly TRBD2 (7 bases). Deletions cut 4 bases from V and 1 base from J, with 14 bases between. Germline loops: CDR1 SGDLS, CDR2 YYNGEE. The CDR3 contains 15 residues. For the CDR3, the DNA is TGTGCCAGCAGCACGGCGGGGGCCCTCCAAGAGACCCAGTACTTC. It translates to CASSTAGALQETQYF.

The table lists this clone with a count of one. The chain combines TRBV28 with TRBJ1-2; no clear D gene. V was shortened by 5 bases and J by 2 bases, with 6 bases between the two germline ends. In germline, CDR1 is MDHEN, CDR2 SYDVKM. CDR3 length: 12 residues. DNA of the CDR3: TGTGCCAGCAGTCAGGTGAACTATGGCTACACCTTC. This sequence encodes CASSQVNYGYTF.

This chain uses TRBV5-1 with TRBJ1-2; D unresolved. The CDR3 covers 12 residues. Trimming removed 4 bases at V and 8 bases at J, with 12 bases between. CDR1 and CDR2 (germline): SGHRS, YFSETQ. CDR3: CASSPDRHGYTF. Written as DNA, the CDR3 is TGCGCCAGCAGCCCAGACCGACACGGCTACACCTTC.

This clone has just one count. CDR3 sequence: CASSLGGGSSYNEQFF. The CDR3 nucleotides are TGCGCCAGCAGCTTGGGTGGGGGGAGCTCCTACAATGAGCAGTTCTTC. The rearrangement links TRBV5-1 to TRBJ2-1; possible D gene TRBD2, 6 bases. V gave up 0 bases and J gave up 0 bases, with 10 bases separating them. The length of the CDR3 is 16 residues. The V gene's germline CDR1 is SGHRS and CDR2 YFSETQ.

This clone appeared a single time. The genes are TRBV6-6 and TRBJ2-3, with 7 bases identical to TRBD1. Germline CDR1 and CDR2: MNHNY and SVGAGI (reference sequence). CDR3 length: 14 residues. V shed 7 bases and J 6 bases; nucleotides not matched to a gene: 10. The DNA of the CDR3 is TGTGCCAGCAAAAAGACAGGGCTTTCGGATACGCAGTATTTT. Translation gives CASKKTGLSDTQYF.

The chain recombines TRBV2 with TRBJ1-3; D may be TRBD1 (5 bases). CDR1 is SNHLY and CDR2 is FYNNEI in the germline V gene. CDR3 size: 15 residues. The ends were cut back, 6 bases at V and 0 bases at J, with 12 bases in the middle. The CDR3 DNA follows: TGTGCCAGCAGCTATACAGGAGACTCTGGAAACACCATATATTTT. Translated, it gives CASSYTGDSGNTIYF.

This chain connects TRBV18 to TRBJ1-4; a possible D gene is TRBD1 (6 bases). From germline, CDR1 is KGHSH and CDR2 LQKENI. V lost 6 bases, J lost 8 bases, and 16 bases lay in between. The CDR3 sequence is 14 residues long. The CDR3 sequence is CASSPPAGEEKLFF. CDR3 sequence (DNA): TGTGCCAGCTCCCCCCCCGCAGGGGAGGAAAAACTGTTTTTT. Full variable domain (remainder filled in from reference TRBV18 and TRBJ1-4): NAGVMQNPRHLVRRRGQEARLRCSPMKGHSHVYWYRQLPEEGLKFMVYLQKENIIDESGMPKERFSAEFPKEGPSILRIQQVVRGDSAAYFCASSPPAGEEKLFFGSGTQLSVL.

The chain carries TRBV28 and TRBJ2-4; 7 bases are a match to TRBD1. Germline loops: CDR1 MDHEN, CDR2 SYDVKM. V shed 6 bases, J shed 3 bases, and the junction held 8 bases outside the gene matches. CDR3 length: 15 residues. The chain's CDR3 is CASRGAGTVKNIQYF. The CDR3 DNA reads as TGTGCCAGCAGGGGGGCCGGGACAGTCAAAAACATTCAGTACTTC.